Described below is a single T cell receptor beta chain sequence and its context. This clone occurred once. Its antigen has not been determined. No qualities accompany the bases; no much larger clone lies one base away. The data were obtained in a study of shared clonotypes between healthy human individuals (dated by TCRdb to 2019 to 2021). Looking at the study overall: Two women and a few men aged 18 to 49 years were included in the cohort. Per donor, three plates each were used for CD4 naive and CD4 memory, two for CD8 naive, and one for CD8 memory. To estimate repertoire size and how much clonotype sharing occurs between individuals, the study deeply sequenced the blood TCR repertoires of roughly 5 healthy adults. Different laboratories and diverse techniques were used to prepare libraries and sequence TCR repertoires, to increase sequencing depth and limit assay-specific biases. Between about 0.94 and 8.9 billion PBMCs per donor were obtained by leukapheresis.

Here is what the overall study found, with its caveats: Sharing across a few donors was observed for approximately 5% of naive CD4, over 3% of naive CD8, over 2% of memory CD4, and around 0.44% of memory CD8 clonotypes. Naive subsets generally had larger estimated clonotype richness than memory subsets did. Pairwise subsampling led to the expectation that sequencing depth would affect the degree of clonotype sharing among donors. Only blood was sampled, and tissue TCR repertoires likely differ from those in blood. The small number of donors limited the genetic and exposure-history diversity represented. Incomplete sequencing was indicated by rarefaction of sorted-subset datasets, despite the large sequencing depth. Compared with non-shared clonotypes, clonotypes shared by all four sorted-subset donors had higher generation probabilities.

CD8 naive samples consisted of CD45RO-negative cells that were positively selected for CCR7, yielding a CD45RA+CCR7+ population without TemRA cells. Donors were healthy HIV-negative adults with no recently reported acute infections or vaccinations. Only Caucasian adults living in Nashville, Tennessee, USA were represented among the donors. Blood was collected by leukapheresis, and PBMCs were isolated by Ficoll-Histopaque density gradient centrifugation and then cryopreserved in liquid nitrogen vapor phase. Analytical flow cytometry was used to check the purity and quantity of every magnetically sorted T cell population. Genomic DNA was isolated from every sorted fraction and measured by UV absorbance on a Nanodrop 2000c. TCR CDR3 regions were amplified from genomic DNA by multiplex PCR using the deep immunoSEQ assay. For each cell subset, the extracted genomic DNA was distributed evenly across all wells of several immunoSEQ 96-well plates, and each plate served as one replicate. For sorted subsets, around 200 ng genomic DNA, equal to 25,000 to 35,000 T cell genomes, was loaded into each replicate PCR. Purified libraries were quantified with a Qubit 3.0 fluorometer, sized on a Bioanalyzer 2100, and re-quantified with the KAPA Library Quantification kit. Every immunoSEQ 96-well plate was sequenced on a dedicated single-read 150-cycle Illumina NextSeq 550 flow cell. Regarding the original processing steps: Because only junctional sequences without quality scores were contained in the immunoSEQ output, filtering matching that applied to full-length reads could not be performed. To assign V/J genes and CDR3, sequences were annotated against IMGT germline references using PyIR, a Python wrapper for IgBLAST v1.9. Any read was removed if the V/J assignment was weak (E-value above 1e-6), the CDR3 was missing, or the read contained stop codons, out-of-frame junctions, or ambiguous translated residues. V3J clonotypes were defined by identical inferred V gene, J gene, and CDR3 amino acid sequence. Percentage overlap between repertoires was computed as shared unique clonotypes divided by the size of the smaller repertoire. Richness of each repertoire was evaluated using RTK rarefaction, the Chao1 estimator, and Recon v2.1 estimates of unobserved clonotypes. For all TCRbeta clonotypes obtained by the gDNA method from a handful of donors, generation probabilities were computed with OLGA. In TCRdb, the immuneACCESS table is reduced to in-frame sequences with V and J assigned. These tables do not hold every clone; where another copy was compared, an unresolved V gene accounts for under half, and the others remain unexplained. That table furnishes V, J and clone size, whereas the DNA furnished D and trimming. The sample contains about 2.1 million clones, 90% to 95% of them found a single time. In total, the top ten clones hold 1.5% to 2% of the sample.

Looking up the germline V gene (reference sequence) yields CDR1 MNHEY and CDR2 SMNVEV. V gives up 8 bases and J gives up 4 bases, and the segment between their germline ends measures 14 bases. Its CDR3 holds 13 amino acids, cysteine through phenylalanine. The read is trimmed to its CDR3 DNA, 39 bases read in frame from base 1. The sequence is built from TRBV27 and TRBJ1-1; the D region possibly corresponds to TRBD1 (5 bases align). Sequencing was carried out using naive CD8+ T cells from PBMCs. The cell subset or site label of this sample denotes: CD45RA+CCR7+. The TCR comes from a young man in good health. Some clones in this sample may be carry-over from other donors' samples. The DNA is TGTGCCAGCGGATCGGTGAGGGGCACTGAAGCTTTCTTT. Its translation reads: CASGSVRGTEAFF.